The rows below give T cell receptor beta chains drawn from one sample of a study of blood T cell repertoires in COVID-19. This table comes from immunoSEQ multiplex PCR, and its TCRdb copy is limited to in-frame clones, with some not included. The sample lists 150,000 to 200,000 clones; roughly 80% were seen once. The sample taken for sequencing was peripheral blood. Source of these receptors: a woman in her 70s with COVID-19, enrolled during active disease. Each CDR3 is given with its conserved first and last residue. D genes are given only for firm matches. A row's size may be missing; if present it is once, few, many or a size class.

size,D,V,J,length,CDR3,DNA
-,-,TRBV6-2/TRBV6-3,TRBJ2-7,15,CASSPAPPREREQYF,TGTGCCAGCAGCCCAGCACCCCCTCGGGAGAGGGAGCAGTACTTC
-,-,TRBV18,TRBJ1-4,14,CASSPPWPNEKLFF,TGTGCCAGCTCACCACCTTGGCCTAATGAAAAACTGTTTTTT
-,TRBD2,TRBV5-1,TRBJ2-1,15,CASSFLAGGGNEQFF,TGCGCCAGCAGCTTCCTAGCGGGAGGGGGGAATGAGCAGTTCTTC
-,-,TRBV12-3/TRBV12-4,TRBJ1-6,13,CASSSNTNSPLHF,TGTGCCAGCAGTTCGAACACCAATTCACCCCTCCACTTT
once,TRBD1,TRBV30,TRBJ1-5,14,CAWSVGRGVEPQHF,TGTGCCTGGAGTGTAGGCAGGGGGGTCGAGCCCCAGCATTTT
once,-,TRBV5-1,TRBJ2-7,13,CASSLTVDYEQYF,TGCGCCAGCAGCTTGACAGTTGACTACGAGCAGTACTTC
-,TRBD1,TRBV6-6,TRBJ1-6,19,CASSRNPPGGISYNSPLHF,TGTGCCAGCAGTCGCAATCCCCCAGGGGGCATATCCTATAATTCACCCCTCCACTTT
many,-,TRBV28,TRBJ1-5,15,CASMKGVYSNQPQHF,TGTGCCAGCATGAAGGGGGTGTATAGCAATCAGCCCCAGCATTTT
-,-,TRBV5-1,TRBJ1-1,15,CASSLGSETNTEAFF,TGCGCCAGCAGCTTAGGTTCGGAGACGAACACTGAAGCTTTCTTT
-,-,TRBV6-5,TRBJ1-1,15,CASSMQGTVNTEAFF,TGTGCCAGCAGTATGCAGGGAACTGTGAACACTGAAGCTTTCTTT
few,-,TRBV4-1,TRBJ1-6,17,CASSQAGGRTENSPLHF,TGCGCCAGCAGCCAAGCGGGGGGGAGGACAGAAAATTCACCCCTCCACTTT
-,TRBD1,TRBV5-1,TRBJ1-1,13,CASSIGTGGEAFF,TGCGCCAGCAGCATAGGGACAGGGGGCGAAGCTTTCTTT
-,-,TRBV28,TRBJ2-3,17,CASSSMLGDPSTDTQYF,TGTGCCAGCAGTTCAATGCTAGGAGATCCTAGCACAGATACGCAGTATTTT
-,TRBD2,TRBV7-8,TRBJ2-3,16,CASSLASSGKGDTQYF,TGTGCCAGCAGCTTAGCGAGTAGCGGGAAAGGGGATACGCAGTATTTT
-,TRBD2,TRBV12-3/TRBV12-4,TRBJ2-1,12,CASSPKRGQQFF,TGTGCCAGCAGCCCAAAGCGGGGACAGCAGTTCTTC
-,TRBD1,TRBV30,TRBJ2-7,13,CACATGARHEQYF,TGTGCCTGCGCGACAGGGGCCAGACACGAGCAGTACTTC
-,-,TRBV5-1,TRBJ1-6,14,CASSLTGSNSPLHF,TGCGCCAGCAGCTTGACAGGGTCTAATTCACCCCTCCACTTT